Listed here is a single T cell receptor (beta chain). This sample stems from a study of blood T cell repertoires in COVID-19. The germline V gene has CDR1 LGHDT and CDR2 YNNKEL (reference sequence). Trimming took 2 bases from V and 5 from J; bases not matched to a gene: 3. This CDR3 is 15 amino acids long. Sequenced by immunoSEQ multiplex PCR; TCRdb stores in-frame clones only, minus some. The sample holds 300,000 to 400,000 clones, 80% to 90% seen once. This TCR came from a man aged 30-40 years who had recovered from COVID-19. This chain uses TRBV3-1 (or the pseudogene TRBV3-2) with TRBJ2-5; 12 nucleotides line up with TRBD2. The sample was PBMCs or T cells enriched from blood (not recorded which). CDR3 amino acids: CASSQLAGGLETQYF. The CDR3 region has the DNA TGTGCCAGCAGCCAACTAGCGGGGGGGCTTGAGACCCAGTACTTC.